This TCR beta chain emerged from a study of molecular identifiers for immune sequencing clone quantification. Whole-study findings and limits: The share of molecules held by clones above 20 RNA copies was over 98% in effector cells and under 1% in naive cells.

Input for naive CD8 libraries was about 18,000 to 1,100,000 sorted cells; the RNA fraction used was 10%, 30% or 50%. Naive CD8 T cell sorting was performed on the CD8+CD4-CCR7+CD45RA+ phenotype. Preparation methods for the bulk TCR libraries were those previously described, with listed TCR primers. TCRdb re-derived calls from the PCR reads in MiXCR, one entry per CDR3 protein. The data hold about 640,000 distinct CDR3 sequences, with nearly 20% observed a single time. A note on this clonotype: What it binds is not known.

V was shortened by 11 bases and J by 4 bases, with 22 bases between the two germline ends. CDR1 is MNHEY, CDR2 SVGEGT, per germline. The CDR3 has 15 residues. This receptor was identified in a human donor in good health. Some libraries in this study had Jurkat cell RNA spiked in. The specimen was naive CD8+ T cells from blood, with Jurkat cell RNA spiked in. Subset here: FACS-sorted CD8+CD4-CCR7+CD45RA+ naive T cells. The V gene is TRBV6-2 or TRBV6-3, the J gene TRBJ2-3, with a tentative D call TRBD1 (6 bases). CDR3 region: CAGTDWDKSPDTQYF. DNA of the CDR3: TGTGCCGGCACCGACTGGGACAAATCCCCAGATACGCAGTATTTT.